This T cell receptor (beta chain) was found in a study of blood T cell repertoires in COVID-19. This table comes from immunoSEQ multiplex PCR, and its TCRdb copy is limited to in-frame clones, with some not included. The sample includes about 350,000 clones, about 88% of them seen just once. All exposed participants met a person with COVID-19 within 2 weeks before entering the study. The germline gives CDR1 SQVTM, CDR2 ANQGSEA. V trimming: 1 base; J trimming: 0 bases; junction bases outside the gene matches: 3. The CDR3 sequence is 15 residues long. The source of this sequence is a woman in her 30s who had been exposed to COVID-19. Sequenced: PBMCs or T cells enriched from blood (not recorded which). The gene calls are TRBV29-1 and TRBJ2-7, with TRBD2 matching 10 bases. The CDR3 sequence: CSVEVGTSVSYEQYF. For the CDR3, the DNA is TGCAGCGTTGAAGTGGGGACTAGCGTCTCCTACGAGCAGTACTTC.